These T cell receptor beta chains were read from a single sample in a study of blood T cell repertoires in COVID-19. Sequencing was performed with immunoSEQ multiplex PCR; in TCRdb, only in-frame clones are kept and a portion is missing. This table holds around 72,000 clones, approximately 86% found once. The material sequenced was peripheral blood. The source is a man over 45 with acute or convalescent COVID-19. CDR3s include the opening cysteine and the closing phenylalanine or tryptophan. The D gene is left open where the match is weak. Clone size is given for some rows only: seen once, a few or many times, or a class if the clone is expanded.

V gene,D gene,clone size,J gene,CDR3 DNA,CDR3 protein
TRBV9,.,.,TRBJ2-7,TGTGCCAGCAGCGTAGGGGGGGATTACTACGAGCAGTACTTC,CASSVGGDYYEQYF
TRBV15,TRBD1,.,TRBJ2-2,TGTGCCACCAGCAGTAAGACAGGGGTAAATACCGGGGAGCTGTTTTTT,CATSSKTGVNTGELFF
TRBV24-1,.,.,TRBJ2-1,TGTGCCACCAGTGATCCTCAGGGGTACTACAATGAGCAGTTCTTC,CATSDPQGYYNEQFF
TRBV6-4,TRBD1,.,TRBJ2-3,TGTGCCAGCAGTGACCAAGGACAGGGGGCCGATACGCAGTATTTT,CASSDQGQGADTQYF
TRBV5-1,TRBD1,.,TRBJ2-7,TGCGCCAGCAGTGAGGGACAGGGGACGCGCCGGGAGCAGTACTTC,CASSEGQGTRREQYF
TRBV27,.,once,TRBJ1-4,TGTGCCAGCAGTTCCTCAACTAATGAAAAACTGTTTTTT,CASSSSTNEKLFF
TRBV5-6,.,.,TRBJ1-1,TGTGCCAGCAGCTCCGGGGGTATCACTGAAGCTTTCTTT,CASSSGGITEAFF
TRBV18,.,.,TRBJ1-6,TGTGCCAGCTCACAGGCCCGGGACATTCATAATTCACCCCTCCACTTT,CASSQARDIHNSPLHF
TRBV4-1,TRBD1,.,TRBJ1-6,TGCGCCAGCAGCCAAGACCGGGACAGGGCGGCCTCACCCCTCCACTTT,CASSQDRDRAASPLHF
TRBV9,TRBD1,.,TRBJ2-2,TGTGCCAGCAGCGTAGCTGGACAGGCGAACACCGGGGAGCTGTTTTTT,CASSVAGQANTGELFF
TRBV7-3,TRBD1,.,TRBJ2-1,TGTGCCAGCAACCAGGGGGCAGGGGTCGATGAGCAGTTCTTC,CASNQGAGVDEQFF
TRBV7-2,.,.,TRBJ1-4,TGTGCCAGCAGCTCCGGGATTGATGAAAAACTGTTTTTT,CASSSGIDEKLFF
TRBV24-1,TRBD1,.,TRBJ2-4,TGTGCCACCAGCGGAACCGGGACAGGGGAAAACATTCAGTACTTC,CATSGTGTGENIQYF
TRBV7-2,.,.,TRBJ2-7,TGTGCCAGCAGCCCAAGGAGCTCCTACGAGCAGTACTTC,CASSPRSSYEQYF
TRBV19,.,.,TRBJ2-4,TGTGCCAGTAAGTCGGTGATTCTCGCCAAAAACATTCAGTACTTC,CASKSVILAKNIQYF
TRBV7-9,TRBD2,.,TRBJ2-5,TGTGCCAGCAGCTTACTAGCGGGGCCTAGTGCCCAGTACTTC,CASSLLAGPSAQYF
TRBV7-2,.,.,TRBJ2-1,TGTGCCAGCAGCTTAGTTTCGGGGGGCCGGAATGAGCAGTTCTTC,CASSLVSGGRNEQFF
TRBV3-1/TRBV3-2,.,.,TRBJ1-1,TGTGCCAGCAGCCGCCCTGAGGGGGGGAGTGAAGCTTTCTTT,CASSRPEGGSEAFF
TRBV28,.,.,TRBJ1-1,TGTGCCAGCAGCCCAAAGGGGGGGCAGTCAGCTTTCTTT,CASSPKGGQSAFF
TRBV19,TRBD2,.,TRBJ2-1,TGTGCCAGTAGTATGCGGGGGGGCTTTAATGAGCAGTTCTTC,CASSMRGGFNEQFF
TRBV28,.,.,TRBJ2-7,TGTGCCAGCACCTCGTTTGGGGGGGACAGGAGCTACGAGCAGTACTTC,CASTSFGGDRSYEQYF
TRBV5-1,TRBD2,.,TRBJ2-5,TGCGCCAGCAGCTGGAAAACTAGCGGTCAAGAGACCCAGTACTTC,CASSWKTSGQETQYF
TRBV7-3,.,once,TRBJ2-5,TGTGCCAGCAGCTTAACGGAATCAATTGCGGGGGCCGTGTCGACCCAGTACTTC,CASSLTESIAGAVSTQYF
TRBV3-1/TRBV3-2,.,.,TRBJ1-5,TGTGCCAGCAGCCAAGGAACCACAGGGCGTTTCGATCAGCCCCAGCATTTT,CASSQGTTGRFDQPQHF
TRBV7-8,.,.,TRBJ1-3,TGTGCCAGCAGCTCTGGACTTGTGACGAGCTCTGGAAACACCATATATTTT,CASSSGLVTSSGNTIYF
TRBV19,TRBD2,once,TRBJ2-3,TGTGCCAGTAAGGACCTAGCGGGGGGCCAACGCACAGATACGCAGTATTTT,CASKDLAGGQRTDTQYF
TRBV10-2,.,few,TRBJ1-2,TGCGCCAGCAGCTTGAAACCTACGGGGAACTATGGCTACACCTTC,CASSLKPTGNYGYTF
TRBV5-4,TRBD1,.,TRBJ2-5,TGTGCCAGCAGCTTTCGGACAGGGGTAGAGACCCAGTACTTC,CASSFRTGVETQYF
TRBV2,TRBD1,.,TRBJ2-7,TGTGCCAGCAGTTTCGGTGGGACAGGGTCTTACGAGCAGTACTTC,CASSFGGTGSYEQYF
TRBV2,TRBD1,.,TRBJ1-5,TGTGCCAGCAGAGCCGGGACAGGGAATCAGCCCCAGCATTTT,CASRAGTGNQPQHF
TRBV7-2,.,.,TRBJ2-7,TGTGCCAGCAGCTTAATGGGCGGGCAGGCCACCTACGAGCAGTACTTC,CASSLMGGQATYEQYF
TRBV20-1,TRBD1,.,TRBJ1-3,TGCAGTGCTACTGACAGGGATTATGGAAACACCATATATTTT,CSATDRDYGNTIYF
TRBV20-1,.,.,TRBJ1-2,TGCAGTGCTAGTTGGAGCGATGGCTACACCTTC,CSASWSDGYTF
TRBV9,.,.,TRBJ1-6,TGTGCCAGCAAAATTTATGAGACAGCCTCTCACTCCTATAATTCACCCCTCCACTTT,CASKIYETASHSYNSPLHF
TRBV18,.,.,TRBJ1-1,TGTGCCAGCTCACCCCCTCAGATGAACACTGAAGCTTTCTTT,CASSPPQMNTEAFF
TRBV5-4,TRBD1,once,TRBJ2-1,TGTGCCAGCAGCTTATCGGGACAGAGCTACAATGAGCAGTTCTTC,CASSLSGQSYNEQFF
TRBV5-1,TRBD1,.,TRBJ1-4,TGCGCCAGCAGCTCGCCGGGGACAGGGGATGAAAAACTGTTTTTT,CASSSPGTGDEKLFF
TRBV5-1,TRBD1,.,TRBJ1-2,TGCGCCAGCAGCTTGGAAACCGGGACAGGGTATGGCTACACCTTC,CASSLETGTGYGYTF
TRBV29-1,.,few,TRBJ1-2,TGCAGCGTTGACAGAAGAAACACCTTC,CSVDRRNTF
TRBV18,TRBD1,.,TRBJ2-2,TGTGCCAGCTCACCACCGCAAGGGACAGAGAACACCGGGGAGCTGTTTTTT,CASSPPQGTENTGELFF